This T cell receptor beta chain was recovered during a study of OX40 agonist ivuxolimab in advanced cancers. Study observations and caveats: Clonal expansion was seen in CD4+ and CD8+ blood T cells by week 6 at 0.1 to 3.0 mg/kg.

The V gene end was trimmed by 2 bases and the J gene end by 6 bases; junction bases not matched to a gene: 10. The CDR3 is 16 amino acids. CDR1 and CDR2 (germline): LNHDA, SQIVND (reference sequence). Comment on this clone: No antigen is known for it.

Here immunoSEQ multiplex PCR was the method, and the copy in TCRdb shows in-frame clones only, minus some. The data show 40,000 to 50,000 clones, with around nine tenths seen just once and 10% to 15% held by the top ten. The chain uses TRBV19 and TRBJ2-4; 7 nucleotides match TRBD1. Sequencing was performed on CD4+ or CD8+ T cells sorted from blood, taken in a trial of the OX40 agonist ivuxolimab. This clonotype was sampled from an adult with an advanced solid tumor such as melanoma, head and neck, liver or kidney cancer. The CDR3 sequence: CASSIWSGGSGNIQYF. The DNA for the CDR3 is TGTGCCAGTAGTATATGGTCAGGGGGATCGGGAAACATTCAGTACTTC.